The 9 T cell receptor beta chains below were found in one sample sequenced in a study of post-analysis software for immune sequencing data. Study findings and constraints: When patients were compared with controls, about five TRBV segments were more frequent, TRBV5-6, TRBV5-1 and TRBV20-1 among them.

No cognate antigen is known for these TCRs. Unique molecular identifiers tagged the TCR beta cDNA libraries. TCRdb redid the calling of the PCR reads with MiXCR, one entry per CDR3 protein. This table has more than 500,000 distinct CDR3 sequences, about a third appearing once. Input material: blood. The receptor set was obtained from a girl between 2 and 17 years old with multiple sclerosis.

The CDR3 bases are TGCGCCAGCAGGACAGGGGGCGGGAAAGAGACCCAGTACTTC. Protein: CASRTGGGKETQYF. J is TRBJ2-5 and V is TRBV10-2, with 10 bases matching TRBD1. Germline trimming cut 6 bases from V and 3 bases from J; bases unmatched to any gene: 4. The CDR3 has 14 residues. The germline V gene encodes CDR1 WSHSY and CDR2 SAAADI.

This chain links TRBV7-9 with TRBJ2-1; 8 bases align to TRBD2. The J segment lost 4 bases and the V segment lost 1 base, leaving 3 bases of the junction unmatched. Germline V lookup: CDR1 SEHNR, CDR2 FQNEAQ (reference sequence). The CDR3 runs 15 residues. The CDR3 DNA is TGTGCCAGCAGCTTAGGTAGCGGGGATTACAATGAGCAGTTCTTC. Amino acids: CASSLGSGDYNEQFF. The variable domain in full, with the rest retrieved from reference TRBV7-9 and TRBJ2-1, is DTGVSQNPRHKITKRGQNVTFRCDPISEHNRLYWYRQTLGQGPEFLTYFQNEAQLEKSRLLSDRFSAERPKGSFSTLEIQRTEQGDSAMYLCASSLGSGDYNEQFFGPGTRLTVL.

This clonotype was detected only a few times. This chain uses TRBV2 with TRBJ2-5, with TRBD2 matching 7 bases. Germline V CDR1 and CDR2: SNHLY, FYNNEI. The V and J ends lost 3 bases and 4 bases, in that order; junction bases with no gene match: 8. There are 15 residues in the CDR3. CDR3 sequence: CASSERGGGRETQYF. DNA of the CDR3: TGTGCCAGCAGTGAGCGGGGCGGGGGACGAGAGACCCAGTACTTC. The full variable domain, with the rest looked up from reference TRBV2 and TRBJ2-5, is EPEVTQTPSHQVTQMGQEVILRCVPISNHLYFYWYRQILGQKVEFLVSFYNNEISEKSEIFDDQFSVERPDGSNFTLKIRSTKLEDSAMYFCASSERGGGRETQYFGPGTRLLVL.

In its sample, this clonotype was seen many times. The chain is built from TRBV5-1 and TRBJ2-1, with D possibly TRBD1 on 6 matching bases. Trimming took off 0 bases at V and 4 bases at J, with 8 bases between the two ends. Germline V lookup: CDR1 SGHRS, CDR2 YFSETQ. This CDR3 region has 14 residues. This CDR3 is CASSLGQEYNEQFF. The CDR3 coding sequence is TGCGCCAGCAGCTTGGGACAGGAATACAATGAGCAGTTCTTC.

V gene TRBV7-9 combines with J gene TRBJ1-5; possible D gene TRBD1, 5 bases. CDR3 length equals 18 residues. CDR1 and CDR2 from the germline V gene are SEHNR and FQNEAQ (reference sequence). The ends were cut back, 1 base at V and 1 base at J, with 17 bases in the middle. CDR3 DNA sequence: TGTGCCAGCAGCTTAGTCGGGATGAGGGGTCTGAGCAATCAGCCCCAGCATTTT. Amino acid sequence: CASSLVGMRGLSNQPQHF.

The CDR3 DNA sequence: TGCGCCAGCAGACTGGTACAGAACACCTTCTACAATGAGCAGTTCTTC. Residues: CASRLVQNTFYNEQFF. The chain is built from TRBV5-1 and TRBJ2-1; no clear D. The CDR3 loop spans 16 amino acids. Germline CDR1 is SGHRS and CDR2 is YFSETQ. The ends were cut back, 5 bases at V and 3 bases at J, with 18 bases in the middle.

In this sample, this clonotype turned up a few times. The chain carries TRBV2 and TRBJ1-6; D gene unclear. Trimming removed 6 bases at V and 8 bases at J, with 14 bases between. There are 14 residues in the CDR3. Germline CDR1 reads SNHLY; CDR2 reads FYNNEI. CDR3 sequence reads: CASSRRTGDSPLHF. The DNA of the CDR3 is TGTGCCAGCAGCCGGCGGACGGGAGATTCACCCCTCCACTTT.

This clonotype was seen only a few times. The rearrangement joins TRBV4-1 to TRBJ2-1, with unresolved D. V shed 8 bases and J shed 3 bases, with 20 bases lying between them. Germline lookup yields CDR1 MGHRA and CDR2 YSYEKL. The CDR3 totals 16 residues. The CDR3 region has the DNA TGCGCCAGCCGCCCGGCAGGAAGAAACGGCTACAATGAGCAGTTCTTC. It translates to CASRPAGRNGYNEQFF.

In its sample, this clonotype was seen a few times. The chain employs TRBV10-1 and TRBJ2-1; D gene ambiguous. The V gene lost 0 bases and the J gene lost 6 bases, with 9 bases spanning the gap. The CDR3 runs 14 residues. Germline V gene data show CDR1 as WNHNN and CDR2 as SYGVQD (reference sequence). Written as DNA, the CDR3 is TGCGCCAGCAGTGAGTCCCCTACCCGCAATGAGCAGTTCTTC. The encoded protein is CASSESPTRNEQFF.